A selection of T cell receptor beta chains follows, all from one sample in a study of blood T cell repertoires in COVID-19. Repertoires were generated with immunoSEQ multiplex PCR, while TCRdb's copy carries only in-frame clones and drops some. The sample shows fewer than 500,000 clones, 70% to 90% of them seen only once. The sequencing input was PBMCs or T cells enriched from blood (not recorded which). The receptors here all came from a woman younger than 35 with acute COVID-19. Each CDR3 is given with its conserved first and last residue. The D gene is left open where the match is weak. The size field is filled for only some rows; it gives once, few, many or a size class.

cdr3_length | clone_size | j_call | v_call | d_call | cdr3_aa | cdr3_nt
10 | - | TRBJ1-2 | TRBV20-1 | - | CSAVAFGYTF | TGCAGTGCTGTGGCCTTTGGCTACACCTTC
13 | - | TRBJ1-1 | TRBV7-6 | - | CASSLSQNTEAFF | TGTGCCAGCAGCTTATCACAGAACACTGAAGCTTTCTTT
14 | - | TRBJ1-4 | TRBV25-1 | TRBD1 | CASSGRGVSEKLFF | TGTGCCAGCAGTGGCAGGGGGGTTAGCGAAAAACTGTTTTTT
13 | - | TRBJ1-1 | TRBV29-1 | - | CSVGLRGDTEAFF | TGCAGCGTGGGACTGCGGGGGGACACTGAAGCTTTCTTT
14 | - | TRBJ2-3 | TRBV7-3 | - | CASSFAGLTDTQYF | TGTGCCAGCAGCTTTGCGGGACTCACAGATACGCAGTATTTT
11 | - | TRBJ2-1 | TRBV20-1 | - | CSAPAYNEQFF | TGCAGTGCTCCAGCGTACAATGAGCAGTTCTTC
18 | - | TRBJ2-1 | TRBV18 | TRBD2 | CASSPRLAGSFSYNEQFF | TGTGCCAGCTCACCACGGCTAGCGGGGTCATTCTCCTACAATGAGCAGTTCTTC
16 | - | TRBJ1-6 | TRBV18 | TRBD1 | CASSPPGQGGNSPLHF | TGTGCCAGCTCACCACCGGGACAGGGCGGAAATTCACCCCTCCACTTT
15 | - | TRBJ2-5 | TRBV5-4 | TRBD1 | CASSEQGTAQETQYF | TGTGCCAGCAGCGAACAAGGGACAGCACAAGAGACCCAGTACTTC
15 | - | TRBJ2-5 | TRBV5-4 | - | CASSLGSQNQETQYF | TGTGCCAGCAGCTTGGGATCACAGAACCAAGAGACCCAGTACTTC
13 | - | TRBJ1-5 | TRBV18 | - | CASSPIEAQPQHF | TGTGCCAGCTCACCGATAGAGGCTCAGCCCCAGCATTTT
14 | - | TRBJ2-3 | TRBV29-1 | TRBD1 | CSTEGDRNSDTQYF | TGCAGTACCGAGGGGGACAGGAATTCCGATACGCAGTATTTT
15 | - | TRBJ2-7 | TRBV5-6 | TRBD2 | CASSLGLDFSYEQYF | TGTGCCAGCAGCCTGGGACTAGACTTTTCCTACGAGCAGTACTTC
14 | - | TRBJ1-4 | TRBV6-5 | - | CATKGPGRNEKLFF | TGTGCCACCAAAGGGCCAGGGAGGAATGAAAAACTGTTTTTT
13 | - | TRBJ1-2 | TRBV19 | - | CASSFHSVDGYTF | TGTGCCAGTAGTTTCCACAGTGTTGATGGCTACACCTTC
15 | once | TRBJ2-7 | TRBV7-2 | - | CASSNPARVSYEQYF | TGTGCCAGCAGCAATCCCGCGAGGGTTTCCTACGAGCAGTACTTC
16 | - | TRBJ2-1 | TRBV7-9 | - | CASSRGTGIWNNEQFF | TGTGCCAGCAGCCGGGGCACAGGGATCTGGAACAATGAGCAGTTCTTC
13 | - | TRBJ1-6 | TRBV18 | - | CASSPVMNSPLHF | TGTGCCAGCTCACCAGTCATGAATTCACCCCTCCACTTT
14 | - | TRBJ2-1 | TRBV7-2 | - | CASSLDLWGDEQFF | TGTGCCAGCAGCTTAGATTTGTGGGGGGATGAGCAGTTCTTC
11 | - | TRBJ1-1 | TRBV30 | - | CAWSVPGEAFF | TGTGCCTGGAGTGTACCGGGTGAAGCTTTCTTT
13 | - | TRBJ1-6 | TRBV6-1 | - | CASSETNNSPLHF | TGTGCCAGCAGTGAAACTAACAATTCACCCCTCCACTTT
17 | - | TRBJ2-1 | TRBV19 | TRBD2 | CASSNFWAVRGDNEQFF | TGTGCCAGTAGTAATTTTTGGGCCGTGCGGGGGGACAATGAGCAGTTCTTC
14 | - | TRBJ2-7 | TRBV6-6 | TRBD1 | CASTRDRGIYEQYF | TGTGCCAGCACCCGGGACAGAGGTATCTACGAGCAGTACTTC
13 | - | TRBJ2-3 | TRBV30 | - | CAWSAQGPRAQYF | TGTGCCTGGAGTGCACAGGGACCGCGGGCGCAGTATTTT
15 | - | TRBJ2-7 | TRBV5-6 | TRBD1 | CASSLAGTGPYEQYF | TGTGCCAGCAGCTTGGCAGGGACAGGGCCCTACGAGCAGTACTTC
16 | - | TRBJ1-2 | TRBV11-2 | - | CASSLMMLPAWSGYTF | TGTGCCAGCAGCTTGATGATGCTGCCCGCATGGAGTGGCTACACCTTC
17 | - | TRBJ1-6 | TRBV5-4 | - | CASSSFDSDSYNSPLHF | TGTGCCAGCAGCTCATTCGACAGCGACTCCTATAATTCACCCCTCCACTTT
18 | - | TRBJ2-7 | TRBV23-1 | - | CASSPPGHRGPVWYEQYF | TGCGCCAGCAGTCCCCCCGGACATAGGGGCCCCGTCTGGTACGAGCAGTACTTC
14 | - | TRBJ2-2 | TRBV24-1 | TRBD1 | CATSVRQGLGELFF | TGTGCCACCAGTGTCCGACAGGGGTTGGGGGAGCTGTTTTTT
15 | - | TRBJ1-5 | TRBV4-1 | - | CASSQDAVGGQPQHF | TGCGCCAGCAGCCAAGATGCAGTAGGAGGCCAGCCCCAGCATTTT
15 | - | TRBJ1-5 | TRBV7-8 | - | CASSFGAGIDQPQHF | TGTGCCAGCAGCTTCGGGGCGGGAATAGACCAGCCCCAGCATTTT
17 | - | TRBJ2-5 | TRBV7-6 | TRBD2 | CASSPLEAGGGGETQYF | TGTGCCAGCAGCCCGCTTGAGGCGGGAGGGGGTGGAGAGACCCAGTACTTC
12 | - | TRBJ2-1 | TRBV5-4 | - | CASSTVNNEQFF | TGTGCCAGCAGTACTGTGAACAATGAGCAGTTCTTC
17 | - | TRBJ2-2 | TRBV7-2 | TRBD2 | CASRPGTSGINTGELFF | TGTGCCAGCAGACCAGGGACTAGCGGGATAAACACCGGGGAGCTGTTTTTT
12 | few | TRBJ2-5 | TRBV7-2 | - | CASSLGSETQYF | TGTGCCAGCAGCTTAGGTTCTGAGACCCAGTACTTC
14 | - | TRBJ2-3 | TRBV9 | TRBD1 | CASSEQGSTDTQYF | TGTGCCAGCAGTGAACAGGGGAGCACAGATACGCAGTATTTT
16 | - | TRBJ2-5 | TRBV27 | TRBD2 | CASSAWTSGSQETQYF | TGTGCCAGCAGCGCATGGACTAGCGGGAGTCAAGAGACCCAGTACTTC
15 | - | TRBJ2-3 | TRBV29-1 | - | CSVEGYGGLTDTQYF | TGCAGCGTTGAAGGTTATGGGGGACTCACAGATACGCAGTATTTT
14 | - | TRBJ2-5 | TRBV18 | - | CASSPDSVPETQYF | TGTGCCAGCTCGCCTGACAGCGTCCCAGAGACCCAGTACTTC
14 | - | TRBJ1-6 | TRBV18 | TRBD1 | CASSIRTGDSPLHF | TGTGCCAGCTCAATACGGACAGGGGATTCACCCCTCCACTTT
15 | - | TRBJ2-3 | TRBV19 | - | CASSRTAVSTDTQYF | TGTGCCAGTAGTAGGACAGCTGTTAGCACAGATACGCAGTATTTT
12 | - | TRBJ1-1 | TRBV19 | - | CASSMVRTEAFF | TGTGCCAGTAGTATGGTCAGGACTGAAGCTTTCTTT
14 | - | TRBJ1-3 | TRBV6-5 | TRBD1 | CASRQTGDENTIYF | TGTGCCAGCAGACAGACAGGGGATGAAAACACCATATATTTT
15 | - | TRBJ1-3 | TRBV30 | TRBD1 | CASYFGTGPGNTIYF | TGTGCCTCATACTTTGGGACAGGGCCTGGAAACACCATATATTTT